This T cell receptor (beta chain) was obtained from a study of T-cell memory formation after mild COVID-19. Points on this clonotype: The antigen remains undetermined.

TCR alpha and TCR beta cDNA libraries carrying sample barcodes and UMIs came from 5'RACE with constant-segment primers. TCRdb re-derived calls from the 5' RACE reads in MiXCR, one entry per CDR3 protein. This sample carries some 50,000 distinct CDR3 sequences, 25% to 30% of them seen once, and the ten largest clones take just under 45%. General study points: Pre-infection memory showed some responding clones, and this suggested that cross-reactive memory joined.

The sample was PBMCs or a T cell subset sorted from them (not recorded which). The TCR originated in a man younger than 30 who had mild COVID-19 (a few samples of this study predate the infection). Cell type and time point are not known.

The CDR3 DNA reads TGCAGTGCTAGTCAGTACTACGAGCAGTACGTC. Amino acids: CSASQYYEQYV. This rearrangement joins TRBV20-1 to TRBJ2-7, with D uncertain. Germline CDR1 and CDR2: DFQATT and SNEGSKA (reference sequence). Trimming took 3 bases from V and 3 from J, leaving 6 bases between them. The CDR3 has 11 amino acids.